One and the same sample provided the 29 T cell receptor beta chains below, sequenced in a study of OX40 agonist ivuxolimab in advanced cancers. Only in-frame clones appear in the TCRdb table, and some are missing; sequencing was by immunoSEQ multiplex PCR. The sample gives about 98,000 clones, roughly 87% of which show up once; approximately 0.5% is in the top ten. This specimen was CD4+ or CD8+ T cells sorted from blood, taken in a trial of the OX40 agonist ivuxolimab. The receptors were gathered from an adult with an advanced solid tumor such as melanoma, head and neck, liver or kidney cancer.

This chain links TRBV20-1 with TRBJ2-3; perhaps D is TRBD1 or TRBD2 (5 bases each). The CDR3 is made up of 11 amino acids. Trimming removed 7 bases at V and 4 bases at J, with 9 bases between. Germline CDR1 is DFQATT and CDR2 is SNEGSKA (reference sequence). CDR3 protein: CSVGTADTQYF. The CDR3 region has the DNA TGCAGTGTGGGGACGGCAGATACGCAGTATTTT.

The rearrangement joins TRBV2 to TRBJ2-7; D unclear. Germline V gene data show CDR1 as SNHLY and CDR2 as FYNNEI. The CDR3 contains 14 residues. Trimming took 5 bases from V and 0 from J, leaving 11 bases between them. CDR3 in amino acids: CASSTVLTSYEQYF. Here the CDR3 DNA reads TGTGCCAGCAGTACGGTCTTGACCTCCTACGAGCAGTACTTC.

The rearrangement joins TRBV5-1 to TRBJ2-5, with 10 nucleotides matching TRBD1. TRBJ2-7 matches the DNA end more closely, so the J call is doubtful. CDR1 and CDR2 from the germline V gene are SGHRS and YFSETQ. CDR3 length: 15 residues. This CDR3 is CASSSARDRGYEQYF. CDR3 sequence (DNA): TGCGCCAGCAGCTCGGCCCGGGACAGGGGCTACGAGCAGTACTTC.

This chain uses TRBV18 with TRBJ1-3; D is undetermined. Trimming removed 3 bases from V and 0 bases from J, with 9 bases in between. Per the germline V gene, CDR1 is KGHSH and CDR2 is LQKENI. This CDR3 has 15 amino acids. CDR3 sequence reads: CASSPQDDSGNTIYF. CDR3 in DNA: TGTGCCAGCTCACCGCAGGACGACTCTGGAAACACCATATATTTT.

The gene calls are TRBV5-4 and TRBJ2-3; tentatively, D is TRBD1 or TRBD2 (6 bases each). CDR3 size: 16 residues. Trimming left V 2 bases short and J 6 bases short, with 19 bases between. Germline V CDR1 and CDR2: SGHNT, YYREEE (reference sequence). Written as DNA, the CDR3 is TGTGCCAGCAGCTTTCTACTTAGGGGGGCCGAGGATACGCAGTATTTT. Translation: CASSFLLRGAEDTQYF. Full variable domain (outside the CDR3, taken from reference TRBV5-4 and TRBJ2-3): ETGVTQSPTHLIKTRGQQVTLRCSSQSGHNTVSWYQQALGQGPQFIFQYYREEENGRGNFPPRFSGLQFPNYSSELNVNALELDDSALYLCASSFLLRGAEDTQYFGPGTRLTVL.

In this sample, this clone turned up once. This CDR3 reads CASSDWTSGNTIYF. Written as DNA, the CDR3 is TGTGCCAGCAGTGATTGGACGTCTGGAAACACCATATATTTT. The chain combines TRBV2 with TRBJ1-3; D gene ambiguous. Germline V CDR1 and CDR2: SNHLY, FYNNEI. Trimming removed 3 bases from V and 1 base from J, with 7 bases in between. The CDR3 sequence is 14 residues long.

The chain joins TRBV6-6 to TRBJ1-3; no firm D call. The V gene lost 8 bases and the J gene lost 4 bases, with 12 bases spanning the gap. This CDR3 contains 13 residues. Germline V gene data show CDR1 as MNHNY and CDR2 as SVGAGI (reference sequence). The CDR3 sequence: CASLLAVGNTIYF. DNA of the CDR3: TGTGCCAGCCTCCTAGCTGTAGGAAACACCATATATTTT.

The genes are TRBV7-2 and TRBJ1-5; D ambiguous. The CDR3 loop spans 15 amino acids. Germline CDR1 reads SGHTA; CDR2 reads FQGNSA. With 4 bases removed from V and 3 bases from J, the gap between germline ends came to 13 bases. The CDR3 DNA follows: TGTGCCAGCAGCTCCCAGGTAGCTAACAATCAGCCCCAGCATTTT. Residues: CASSSQVANNQPQHF.

The chain carries TRBV5-1 and TRBJ1-3; D is undetermined. V was clipped by 0 bases and J by 2 bases, with 9 bases between them. This CDR3 comprises 15 residues. Germline V gene lookup returns CDR1 SGHRS and CDR2 YFSETQ. Here the CDR3 DNA reads TGCGCCAGCAGCTTGGTCGGGGTGACTGGAAACACCATATATTTT. Amino acids: CASSLVGVTGNTIYF.

This chain connects TRBV9 to TRBJ2-5, with TRBD1 as a possible D gene (6 bases). The CDR3 runs 13 residues. V was shortened by 3 bases and J by 2 bases, with 8 bases between the two germline ends. Germline values: CDR1 SGDLS, CDR2 YYNGEE. CDR3 residues: CASSGTAQETQYF. The CDR3 nucleotides read TGTGCCAGCAGCGGGACAGCGCAAGAGACCCAGTACTTC.

The chain joins TRBV18 to TRBJ1-5; D is unresolved. The germline CDR1 and CDR2 sequences are KGHSH and LQKENI. There are 13 residues in the CDR3. The V and J ends lost 6 bases and 4 bases respectively, with 10 bases between them. This CDR3 is CASSLDWNQPQHF. CDR3 DNA sequence: TGTGCCAGCTCGTTAGACTGGAATCAGCCCCAGCATTTT.

This chain links TRBV5-1 with TRBJ2-3, with D perhaps being TRBD1 or TRBD2 (6 bases each). In germline, CDR1 is SGHRS, CDR2 YFSETQ. This CDR3 is 13 amino acids long. V lost 0 bases, J lost 13 bases, and 15 bases lay in between. The CDR3 is CASSLDEGGRKYF. In nucleotides, the CDR3 is TGCGCCAGCAGCTTGGATGAAGGGGGGCGGAAGTATTTT.

The chain joins TRBV18 to TRBJ2-7, with a possible D match to TRBD1 (5 bases). This CDR3 contains 15 residues. Germline V lookup: CDR1 KGHSH, CDR2 LQKENI. Between the trimmed V and J ends, which lost 2 bases and 3 bases, there was a span of 14 bases. The CDR3 here is CASSPFTGGDYEQYF. The CDR3, as DNA: TGTGCCAGCTCACCATTTACAGGTGGGGACTACGAGCAGTACTTC.

V is TRBV7-8 and J is TRBJ1-1; a possible D gene is TRBD1 (6 bases). Germline CDR1 SGHVS, CDR2 FQNEAQ. CDR3 size: 13 residues. The ends were cut back, 6 bases at V and 6 bases at J, with 14 bases in the middle. The CDR3 DNA follows: TGTGCCAGCAGTTTTTCGACAGGCCCTGAAGCTTTCTTT. It yields the protein CASSFSTGPEAFF. Based on the CDR3 plus reference TRBV7-8 and TRBJ1-1, the full variable domain is GAGVSQSPRYKVAKRGQDVALRCDPISGHVSLFWYQQALGQGPEFLTYFQNEAQLDKSGLPSDRFFAERPEGSVSTLKIQRTQQEDSAVYLCASSFSTGPEAFFGQGTRLTVV.

The chain employs TRBV6-5 and TRBJ2-4; D ambiguous. V shed 8 bases and J shed 3 bases, with 11 bases lying between them. The CDR3 spans 13 residues. CDR1 is MNHEY, CDR2 SVGAGI, per germline. The DNA of the CDR3 is TGTGCCAGCGGGAAGGGTGGCAAAAACATTCAGTACTTC. Protein sequence: CASGKGGKNIQYF.

This clone occurred a few times. The chain employs TRBV6-5 and TRBJ2-2; no clear D gene. This CDR3 region has 15 residues. CDR1 is MNHEY and CDR2 is SVGAGI in the germline V gene. Deletions cut 3 bases from V and 2 bases from J, with 10 bases between. CDR3 in amino acids: CASSYVGSNTGELFF. The CDR3 DNA reads TGTGCCAGCAGTTATGTCGGCAGCAACACCGGGGAGCTGTTTTTT.

This chain links TRBV4-1 with TRBJ2-5; 12 bases line up with TRBD1. V shed 0 bases and J 5 bases; nucleotides not matched to a gene: 4. Per the germline V gene, CDR1 is MGHRA and CDR2 is YSYEKL. This CDR3 comprises 16 residues. The CDR3 sequence: CASSQEGQGAWETQYF. CDR3 coding DNA: TGCGCCAGCAGCCAAGAGGGACAGGGGGCTTGGGAGACCCAGTACTTC.

V gene TRBV7-8 combines with J gene TRBJ1-2; D is uncertain. The CDR3 runs 15 residues. V was trimmed by 6 bases and J by 4 bases, leaving 18 bases between them. CDR1 and CDR2 (germline): SGHVS, FQNEAQ. The CDR3 loop is CASSPTDAPVYGYTF. CDR3 bases: TGTGCCAGCAGTCCTACCGATGCCCCAGTCTATGGCTACACCTTC.

This chain joins TRBV5-4 and TRBJ2-7; D possibly uses TRBD1 or TRBD2 (5 bases each). The CDR3 is made up of 14 amino acids. Trimming left V 4 bases short and J 2 bases short, with 13 bases between. Germline-derived CDR1 and CDR2 are SGHNT and YYREEE (reference sequence). The CDR3 protein is CASSGRDGTYEQYF. CDR3 nucleotide sequence: TGTGCCAGCAGCGGCCGGGACGGAACCTACGAGCAGTACTTC.

The chain carries TRBV18 and TRBJ2-7; TRBD2 might be the D (5 bases). V gave up 2 bases and J gave up 3 bases, with 11 bases separating them. The germline V gene encodes CDR1 KGHSH and CDR2 LQKENI. The CDR3 loop spans 14 amino acids. CDR3 protein: CASSPGLSYYEQYF. The CDR3 DNA reads as TGTGCCAGCTCACCAGGACTGAGCTACTACGAGCAGTACTTC.

V and J are TRBV4-1 and TRBJ2-5; D unresolved. V lost 2 bases to trimming and J lost 1 base, with 11 bases between them. Per germline, CDR1 MGHRA and CDR2 YSYEKL. This CDR3 is 15 amino acids long. The CDR3 loop is CASSQRDRTQETQYF. CDR3 sequence (DNA): TGCGCCAGCAGCCAAAGAGACCGGACCCAAGAGACCCAGTACTTC.

In nucleotides, the CDR3 is TGTGCCAGCAGCCGGGGACAGGCCGAGACCCAGTACTTC. This gives the protein CASSRGQAETQYF. The chain employs TRBV7-3 and TRBJ2-5; TRBD1 matches 8 bases. Germline V lookup: CDR1 SGHTA, CDR2 FQGTGA. The trim removed 5 bases at V and 5 bases at J, leaving 4 bases unmatched. The CDR3 is 13 residues long.

This sequence joins TRBV7-9 and TRBJ1-3; D gene ambiguous. Trimming pared 5 bases from V and 0 bases from J, leaving 14 bases between. There are 16 residues in the CDR3. CDR1 and CDR2 from the germline V gene are SEHNR and FQNEAQ (reference sequence). The CDR3 sequence: CASSGAEGVSGNTIYF. The CDR3 nucleotides are TGTGCCAGCAGCGGCGCTGAGGGCGTCTCTGGAAACACCATATATTTT.

This clone appeared a single time. The genes are TRBV5-1 and TRBJ1-1; 9 bases are a match to TRBD1. CDR3 length: 13 amino acids. The germline CDR1 and CDR2 sequences are SGHRS and YFSETQ. V gave up 5 bases and J gave up 8 bases; unmatched junction bases: 7. DNA for the CDR3: TGCGCCAGCAGTTTCACAGGGGGCCTCGAAGCTTTCTTT. It specifies CASSFTGGLEAFF.

The rearrangement links TRBV7-2 to TRBJ2-1; 11 bases line up with TRBD1. J lost 6 bases, V lost 0 bases, and 1 base had no gene match. The germline gives CDR1 SGHTA, CDR2 FQGNSA. The CDR3 totals 15 residues. CDR3: CASSLAGQGANEQFF. The CDR3 DNA sequence: TGTGCCAGCAGCTTAGCCGGACAGGGGGCCAATGAGCAGTTCTTC.

The chain has TRBV7-4 and TRBJ2-7, with 7 nucleotides matching TRBD1. CDR1 is SGHVT and CDR2 is SQSDAQ in the germline V gene. The V and J ends lost 5 bases and 3 bases, in that order; junction bases with no gene match: 10. CDR3 length equals 15 residues. In DNA form, the CDR3 reads TGTGCCAGCAGCCCGAAACAGGGACAGCACTACGAGCAGTACTTC. Translation: CASSPKQGQHYEQYF. The full variable domain, in which reference TRBV7-4 and TRBJ2-7 provide the parts outside the CDR3, is GAGVSQSPRYKVAKRGRDVALRCDSISGHVTLYWYRQTLGQGSEVLTYSQSDAQRDKSGRPSGRFSAERPERSVSTLKIQRTEQGDSAVYLCASSPKQGQHYEQYFGPGTRLTVT.

The genes are TRBV19 and TRBJ2-6; D gene unclear. This CDR3 spans 14 amino acids. Trimming removed 5 bases from V and 0 bases from J, with 5 bases in between. The germline gives CDR1 LNHDA, CDR2 SQIVND (reference sequence). In nucleotides, the CDR3 is TGTGCCAGTAGTTCCCTCTCTGGGGCCAACGTCCTGACTTTC. Its protein is CASSSLSGANVLTF.

V is TRBV7-9 and J is TRBJ1-2; a weak D match, TRBD1 (6 bases). V lost 4 bases to trimming and J lost 0 bases, with 15 bases between them. This CDR3 region has 16 residues. Germline-derived CDR1 and CDR2 are SEHNR and FQNEAQ (reference sequence). The CDR3 loop is CASSSGDTATNYGYTF. The CDR3 DNA reads TGTGCCAGCAGCTCCGGGGACACCGCAACTAACTATGGCTACACCTTC.

This chain links TRBV5-5 with TRBJ1-1; D might be TRBD1 (5 bases). CDR1 SGHKS and CDR2 YYEKEE come from the germline V gene (reference sequence). The CDR3 loop spans 13 amino acids. V was shortened by 3 bases and J by 7 bases, with 13 bases between the two germline ends. The CDR3 reads CASSSTGGSEAFF. The DNA for the CDR3 is TGTGCCAGCAGCTCTACGGGGGGGAGTGAAGCTTTCTTT.